This T cell receptor (beta chain) was sequenced in a study of cytomegalovirus exposure and HLA in healthy donors. Both 60 Vbeta primers and 13 Jbeta primers went into the PCR. Assay: immunoSEQ multiplex PCR; the TCRdb copy retains only in-frame clones and omits some. The sample lists roughly 93,000 clones; 70% to 80% were seen once. Sequenced material: PBMCs. This sequence was found in a young man in good health and CMV-seropositive.

DNA of the CDR3: TGTGCCAGCAGTCGGGATACCCTCGGCTATGGCTACACCTTC. Protein sequence: CASSRDTLGYGYTF. The chain combines TRBV27 with TRBJ1-2, with unresolved D. The CDR3 consists of 14 residues. Germline CDR1 MNHEY, CDR2 SMNVEV (reference sequence). The V end was cut by 5 bases, the J end by 4 bases, with 14 bases between.